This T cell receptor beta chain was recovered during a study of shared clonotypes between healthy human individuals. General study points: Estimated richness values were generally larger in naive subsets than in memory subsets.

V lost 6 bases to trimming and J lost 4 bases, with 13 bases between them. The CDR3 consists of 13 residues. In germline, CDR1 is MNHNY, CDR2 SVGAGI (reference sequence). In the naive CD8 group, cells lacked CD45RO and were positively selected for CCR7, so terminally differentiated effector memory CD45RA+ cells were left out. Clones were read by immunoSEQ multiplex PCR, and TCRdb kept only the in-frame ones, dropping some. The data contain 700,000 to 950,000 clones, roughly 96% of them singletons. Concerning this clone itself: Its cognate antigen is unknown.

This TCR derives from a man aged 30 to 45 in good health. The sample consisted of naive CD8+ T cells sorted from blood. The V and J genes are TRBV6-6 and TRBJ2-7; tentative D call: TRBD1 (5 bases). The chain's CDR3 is CASSPSRAYEQYF. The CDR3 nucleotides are TGTGCCAGCAGCCCGTCCAGGGCTTACGAGCAGTACTTC.